These T cell receptor beta chains were read from a single sample in a study of identical twins. MiXCR, run by TCRdb on the 5' RACE reads, gives a single entry per CDR3 protein. Of some 660,000 distinct CDR3 sequences in the sample, approximately 9% were seen once. The same specimen was also included in a second study, on yellow fever vaccine responses in identical twins.

Sequencing was done on a sample of PBMCs. Receptors originate from a woman under 30 in good health. Each CDR3 is given with its conserved first and last residue. D genes are given only for firm matches. Clone sizes are given selectively: once, few, many, or a class where the clone is expanded.

J	D	size	V	DNA	CDR3
TRBJ1-6	TRBD1	NA	TRBV6-2/TRBV6-3	TGTGCCAGCAGACACAGGGGGTTGAATGAGAATTCACCCCTCCACTTT	CASRHRGLNENSPLHF
TRBJ1-4	NA	NA	TRBV30	TGTGCCTGGGCCGCGGGAGAAAAACTGTTTTTT	CAWAAGEKLFF
TRBJ2-1	NA	few	TRBV4-3	TGCGCCAGCAGCCAGGCGCGGGTAGACCTCCTGTCCTACAATGAGCAGTTCTTC	CASSQARVDLLSYNEQFF
TRBJ2-7	NA	many	TRBV4-3	TGCGCCAGCAGCCAAGACAGGGGCGATTACGAGCAGTACTTC	CASSQDRGDYEQYF
TRBJ2-7	NA	many	TRBV14	TGTGCCAGCAGCCGGGGCAGGGCCGACCCCTACGAGCAGTACTTC	CASSRGRADPYEQYF
TRBJ1-5	TRBD1	NA	TRBV7-2	TGTGCCAGCAGCTCCGACAGGGTTCAGCCCCAGCATTTT	CASSSDRVQPQHF
TRBJ2-7	TRBD1	NA	TRBV10-2	TGCGCCAGCAGCGGGACAGGAGCCTACGAGCAGTACTTC	CASSGTGAYEQYF
TRBJ1-1	NA	many	TRBV7-9	TGTGCCAGCAGCGGGGGATGGTCTAGAGACACTGAAGCTTTCTTT	CASSGGWSRDTEAFF
TRBJ1-3	TRBD1	many	TRBV12-3/TRBV12-4	TGTGCCAGCACCCAACCGGGACAGGGGAAGAGCACCATATATTTT	CASTQPGQGKSTIYF
TRBJ1-1	NA	NA	TRBV30	TGTGCCTGGGAAGGAAACACTGAAGCTTTCTTT	CAWEGNTEAFF
TRBJ2-3	NA	many	TRBV6-2/TRBV6-3	TGTGCCAGCAGTTACCGAGTTCTACCAGATACGCAGTATTTT	CASSYRVLPDTQYF
TRBJ2-2	TRBD2	many	TRBV7-2	TGTGCCAGCAGCTTCCCGGGGGGGACCGGGGAGCTGTTTTTT	CASSFPGGTGELFF
TRBJ2-3	TRBD2	NA	TRBV7-2	TGTGCCAGCAGCTTAGGAGGCGGGAGGGCCTCAGATACGCAGTATTTT	CASSLGGGRASDTQYF
TRBJ2-6	TRBD1	many	TRBV5-1	TGCGCCAGCAGCGGACCGGGACAGGTGTTCGGGGCCAACGTCCTGACTTTC	CASSGPGQVFGANVLTF
TRBJ2-7	TRBD1	NA	TRBV7-8	TGTGCCAGCAGCTTAGGAATCCCGGGACAGGGCTACGAGCAGTACTTC	CASSLGIPGQGYEQYF
TRBJ2-2	NA	few	TRBV4-3	TGCGCCAGCAGCCAAGATGTACGAGGGGCTGCCTTGACCGGGGAGCTGTTTTTT	CASSQDVRGAALTGELFF
TRBJ2-3	NA	many	TRBV6-5	TGTGCCAGCAGGAGGGGAACAGATACGCAGTATTTT	CASRRGTDTQYF
TRBJ2-3	TRBD1	few	TRBV3-1	TGTGCCAGCAGCCAAACAGGACAGGGCATGGATACGCAGTATTTT	CASSQTGQGMDTQYF
TRBJ2-2	NA	many	TRBV20-1	TGCAGTGCTAGTTCACCTTCGCCTAATCGTCCCGGGGAGCTGTTTTTT	CSASSPSPNRPGELFF
TRBJ2-5	NA	many	TRBV6-2/TRBV6-3	TGTGCCAGCAGTACACCGCGGGGCCAAGAGACCCAGTACTTC	CASSTPRGQETQYF
TRBJ1-4	TRBD1	NA	TRBV28	TGTGCCAGCACTTCGGACAGGGGGCCTGGAACTAATGAAAAACTGTTTTTT	CASTSDRGPGTNEKLFF
TRBJ2-3	TRBD1	many	TRBV7-9	TGTGCCAGCAGCCCCGACAGGGTGGATGGGAATACGCAGTATTTT	CASSPDRVDGNTQYF
TRBJ2-1	NA	many	TRBV28	TGTGCCAGCAGTAGGGGTGTTGGCTATGAGCAGTTCTTC	CASSRGVGYEQFF
TRBJ1-5	NA	few	TRBV28	TGTGCCAGCACCCGACGAAGCAATCAGCCCCAGCATTTT	CASTRRSNQPQHF
TRBJ2-3	TRBD1	few	TRBV9	TGTGCCAGCAGCCCCCGGGACAGGCCGAGAGATACGCAGTATTTT	CASSPRDRPRDTQYF
TRBJ2-7	TRBD2	NA	TRBV10-3	TGTGCCATCAGTGAGAGGAGCGGGGGGTCCTACGAGCAGTACTTC	CAISERSGGSYEQYF
TRBJ2-1	TRBD2	NA	TRBV20-1	TGCAGTGCTACGCCGCTAGCGGGAAGATTGAATGAGCAGTTCTTC	CSATPLAGRLNEQFF
TRBJ2-3	TRBD2	many	TRBV4-3	TGCGCCAGCAGCCAAGGGGCTGGTAGGAAGCGGGAGTGGGATACGCAGTATTTT	CASSQGAGRKREWDTQYF
TRBJ2-2	NA	NA	TRBV9	TGTGCCAGCAGCGTAGCTCACGGGACCCTAGACTACGCGAACACCGGGGAGCTGTTTTTT	CASSVAHGTLDYANTGELFF
TRBJ2-3	TRBD1	few	TRBV20-1	TGCAGTGCTGATGCCGGGACAGTGGGATCAGATACGCAGTATTTT	CSADAGTVGSDTQYF
TRBJ2-7	TRBD1	few	TRBV28	TGTGCCAGCAGTTTACGGTTGGGACAGTCCTACGAGCAGTACTTC	CASSLRLGQSYEQYF
TRBJ2-1	TRBD2	NA	TRBV28	TGTGCCAGCAGGCAAACCGGACTAGCGGGTTTGAGCTCCTACAATGAGCAGTTCTTC	CASRQTGLAGLSSYNEQFF
TRBJ1-1	NA	many	TRBV6-5	TGTGCCAGCAGGGAAATGAACACTGAAGCTTTCTTT	CASREMNTEAFF
TRBJ2-5	NA	NA	TRBV21-1	TGTGCCAGCAGCAATCAGTGGGAGACCCAGTACTTC	CASSNQWETQYF
TRBJ2-1	NA	NA	TRBV29-1	TGCAGCGTCAAAGACATCCACTCCTACAATGAGCAGTTCTTC	CSVKDIHSYNEQFF
TRBJ2-1	TRBD2	NA	TRBV2	TGTGCCAGCGAATGGGGCGGGAGCTCCTACAATGAGCAGTTCTTC	CASEWGGSSYNEQFF
TRBJ2-7	NA	many	TRBV27	TGTGCCAGCAGTATAAGTCGGTCCCTGTCCTACGAGCAGTACTTC	CASSISRSLSYEQYF
TRBJ2-1	TRBD2	many	TRBV5-1	TGCGCCACTTCGGGGGGGTCGAATGAGCAGTTCTTC	CATSGGSNEQFF
TRBJ1-6	NA	many	TRBV12-3/TRBV12-4	TGTGCCAGCAGTGAAAATTCACCCCTCCACTTT	CASSENSPLHF
TRBJ2-5	NA	NA	TRBV9	TGTGCCAGCAGCGTCTACAGGGATTTGGAAGAGACCCAGTACTTC	CASSVYRDLEETQYF
TRBJ2-4	TRBD2	few	TRBV9	TGTGCCAGCAGCGCCTCTGGACTAGCGGAGCTAGCCAAAAACATTCAGTACTTC	CASSASGLAELAKNIQYF
TRBJ2-5	TRBD1	NA	TRBV6-1	TGTGCCAGCAGTCGACAGGGTATGAAGACCCAGTACTTC	CASSRQGMKTQYF
TRBJ2-1	NA	NA	TRBV30	TGTGCCTGGAGTGGGGGAGTATACAATGAGCAGTTCTTC	CAWSGGVYNEQFF
TRBJ1-4	TRBD1	many	TRBV5-6	TGTGCCAGCAGACGGGACAGCCTTTCTAATGAAAAACTGTTTTTT	CASRRDSLSNEKLFF
TRBJ2-1	NA	NA	TRBV7-2	TGTGCCAGCAGTCAACCGGGGCCCGGGCAGTTCTTC	CASSQPGPGQFF
TRBJ2-7	NA	many	TRBV12-3/TRBV12-4	TGTGCCAGCAGTCCGAAACTGGGGACCTACGAGCAGTACTTC	CASSPKLGTYEQYF
TRBJ2-5	NA	few	TRBV5-1	TGCGCCAGCAGCTTGGAACTGTTAGGAGAGACCCAGTACTTC	CASSLELLGETQYF
TRBJ2-3	TRBD2	many	TRBV7-2	TGTGCCAGCAGCTTAGTGGCGGGGGGCACTAGCACAGATACGCAGTATTTT	CASSLVAGGTSTDTQYF